This paragraph covers one T cell receptor (beta chain) sequence. Its antigen is unidentified. Trimming at V came to 4 bases and at J to 5 bases, leaving 1 base not matched to a gene. The length of the CDR3 is 12 residues. Germline CDR1 and CDR2: SQVTM and ANQGSEA. This entry belongs to a study of T cell repertoires in cytomegalovirus infection. Study-level background: TCR beta signatures that were public indicated CMV infection and matching HLA type. Study-level results: The ex vivo response showed dominance by HLA-C-restricted CMV-specific TCR beta clonotypes. Summed frequency of shared TCR beta families picked out CMV carriers who also had the relevant HLA.

TCRdb itself ran the reads through MiXCR, one entry per CDR3 protein. Here the sample spans 150,000 to 200,000 distinct CDR3 sequences, roughly 27% being singletons. Input material: PBMCs. This chain uses TRBV29-1 with TRBJ1-5, with 8 bases identical to TRBD1. The sequence was obtained from a human donor in good health (CMV status not recorded). Some clones in this sample may be carry-over from other donors' samples. CDR3 amino acids: CSVGQGHQPQHF. The CDR3 DNA sequence: TGCAGCGTTGGACAGGGGCATCAGCCCCAGCATTTT.